Presented here are 12 T cell receptor beta chains from one specimen sequenced in a study of OX40 agonist ivuxolimab in advanced cancers. Data came from immunoSEQ multiplex PCR; TCRdb stores just in-frame clones and leaves some out. The sample has 70,000 to 85,000 clones; about 89% are singletons. The sequenced sample was CD4+ or CD8+ T cells sorted from blood, obtained in a trial of the OX40 agonist ivuxolimab. The receptors derive from an adult with an advanced solid tumor such as melanoma, head and neck, liver or kidney cancer.

The chain carries TRBV9 and TRBJ1-1; 9 bases are shared with TRBD1. With V trimmed by 2 bases and J by 1 base, 12 bases remained unmatched. From germline, CDR1 is SGDLS and CDR2 YYNGEE. The CDR3 spans 18 residues. CDR3 in amino acids: CASSVSPPGTGSNTEAFF. The CDR3 bases are TGTGCCAGCAGCGTTTCCCCACCCGGGACAGGGTCGAACACTGAAGCTTTCTTT.

V and J are TRBV6-5 and TRBJ2-5, with 10 bases identical to TRBD1. This CDR3 has 16 amino acids. Germline lookup yields CDR1 MNHEY and CDR2 SVGAGI. Trimming cost V 2 bases and J 0 bases; bases outside gene matches: 3. CDR3 protein: CASSYGDRGDQETQYF. The CDR3 nucleotides are TGTGCCAGCAGTTACGGGGACAGGGGCGACCAAGAGACCCAGTACTTC.

The gene calls are TRBV4-1 and TRBJ2-7; 11 bases align to TRBD2. Germline V gene sequence: CDR1 MGHRA, CDR2 YSYEKL. V gave up 0 bases and J gave up 2 bases; unmatched junction bases: 3. This CDR3 is built from 16 residues. Written as DNA, the CDR3 is TGCGCCAGCAGCCAAGATTTACTAGCGGGGGCCTACGAGCAGTACTTC. Translated, it gives CASSQDLLAGAYEQYF.

This chain links TRBV2 with TRBJ1-5; 7 bases align to TRBD1. V gave up 5 bases and J gave up 0 bases; unmatched junction bases: 16. The germline V gene has CDR1 SNHLY and CDR2 FYNNEI. The CDR3 has 19 amino acids. The CDR3 DNA reads TGTGCCAGCAGTTTAATCGAGGGGGCGAGTAGGGCTAGCAATCAGCCCCAGCATTTT. Translation gives CASSLIEGASRASNQPQHF.

The rearrangement links TRBV5-4 to TRBJ2-1; D is unclear. The CDR3 is 15 amino acids. Germline V gene data show CDR1 as SGHNT and CDR2 as YYREEE (reference sequence). The V end lost 4 bases, the J end lost 0 bases, and 11 bases lay between the germline ends. The CDR3 region has the DNA TGTGCCAGCAGCCAAACATCGAGCTCCTACAATGAGCAGTTCTTC. This encodes CASSQTSSSYNEQFF.

V gene TRBV13 combines with J gene TRBJ1-2, with 7 bases fitting TRBD1. The V and J ends lost 5 bases and 7 bases, in that order; junction bases with no gene match: 13. Germline V CDR1 and CDR2: PRHDT, FYEKMQ (reference sequence). CDR3 length: 15 residues. CDR3 protein: CASSLSNDRVPGYTF. The CDR3 bases are TGTGCCAGCAGCCTATCTAACGACAGGGTTCCTGGCTACACCTTC. The whole variable domain, filled in from reference TRBV13 and TRBJ1-2, reads AAGVIQSPRHLIKEKRETATLKCYPIPRHDTVYWYQQGPGQDPQFLISFYEKMQSDKGSIPDRFSAQQFSDYHSELNMSSLELGDSALYFCASSLSNDRVPGYTFGSGTRLTVV.

The chain carries TRBV5-4 and TRBJ1-1, with D uncertain. Germline-derived CDR1 and CDR2 are SGHNT and YYREEE (reference sequence). The V and J ends lost 3 bases and 7 bases respectively, with 13 bases between them. The CDR3 length is 13 residues. CDR3 sequence reads: CASSWTPEGEAFF. The CDR3 DNA is TGTGCCAGCAGCTGGACTCCGGAGGGTGAAGCTTTCTTT.

This chain links TRBV6-1 with TRBJ2-1, with 7 bases matching TRBD1. The CDR3 is 15 residues long. V shed 3 bases, J shed 7 bases, and the junction held 9 bases outside the gene matches. CDR1 and CDR2 from the germline V gene are MNHNS and SASEGT. CDR3 in amino acids: CASSDPTGDANEQFF. CDR3 in DNA: TGTGCCAGCAGTGACCCCACAGGGGACGCGAATGAGCAGTTCTTC.

The J gene is TRBJ1-5, the V gene TRBV30; D is perhaps TRBD1 (5 bases). Trimming removed 2 bases at V and 1 base at J, with 12 bases between. There are 15 residues in the CDR3. The germline CDR1 and CDR2 sequences are GTSNPN and SVGIG (reference sequence). CDR3 in DNA: TGTGCCTGGAGTCACGGGACCGTGAGCAATCAGCCCCAGCATTTT. Translated, it gives CAWSHGTVSNQPQHF. The full variable domain, its missing parts supplied by reference TRBV30 and TRBJ1-5, is SQTIHQWPATLVQPVGSPLSLECTVEGTSNPNLYWYRQAAGRGLQLLFYSVGIGQISSEVPQNLSASRPQDRQFILSSKKLLLSDSGFYLCAWSHGTVSNQPQHFGDGTRLSIL.

The chain recombines TRBV6-5 with TRBJ2-7; maybe TRBD2 (6 bases). The length of the CDR3 is 13 residues. Trimming pared 4 bases from V and 1 base from J, leaving 8 bases between. Germline V gene data show CDR1 as MNHEY and CDR2 as SVGAGI. This CDR3 reads CASSWDLSYEQYF. CDR3 bases: TGTGCCAGCAGTTGGGACTTGTCCTACGAGCAGTACTTC.

This chain connects TRBV9 to TRBJ1-4; D unresolved. The CDR3 extends over 16 amino acids. CDR1 and CDR2 (germline): SGDLS, YYNGEE. V lost 0 bases, J lost 0 bases, and 9 bases lay in between. The CDR3 here is CASSVDVGTTNEKLFF. The CDR3 DNA follows: TGTGCCAGCAGCGTAGATGTTGGGACAACTAATGAAAAACTGTTTTTT.

The genes are TRBV27 and TRBJ2-7, with D possibly TRBD2 on 6 matching bases. V dropped 5 bases and J dropped 4 bases, with 18 bases sitting between them. Germline V gives CDR1 MNHEY, CDR2 SMNVEV (reference sequence). This CDR3 has 15 residues. In DNA, the CDR3 is TGTGCCAGCAGTCGGACGATGGGGGGTTTGTACGAGCAGTACTTC. Its translation: CASSRTMGGLYEQYF.